This T cell receptor beta chain was identified in a study of CD8+ T cells in alopecia areata. Following RNA extraction, reverse transcription yielded cDNA that acted as the sequencing template. Using immunoSEQ multiplex PCR, the repertoire was profiled, and TCRdb retains in-frame clones only, with some absent. This sample yields 95,000 to 150,000 clones, of which about 46% are seen a single time; 8% to 11% belongs to the top ten. General study results and limits: Lesional scalp exceeded normal scalp in clonality, especially in alopecia totalis/universalis.

The CDR3 contains 13 residues. Germline-derived CDR1 and CDR2 are SQVTM and ANQGSEA. J was trimmed by 10 bases and V by 0 bases; bases with no gene match: 6. Of note for this clone: The antigen remains undetermined.

Individuals with alopecia areata gave both lesional scalp punch biopsies and peripheral blood for collection. This clonotype originated in a human donor with alopecia areata. The genes are TRBV29-1 and TRBJ2-1, with TRBD2 matching over 7 bases. The sample consisted of NKG2D-low CD8+ T cells sorted from blood. This CDR3 reads CSVEEGGAVEQFF. The CDR3, as DNA: TGCAGCGTTGAAGAGGGAGGGGCCGTGGAGCAGTTCTTC.